This entry describes one TCR beta chain. The data belong to a study of OX40 agonist ivuxolimab in advanced cancers. Germline CDR1 and CDR2: SGDLS and YYNGEE. The CDR3 extends over 16 amino acids. J lost 5 bases, V lost 2 bases, and 8 bases had no gene match. The data were produced by immunoSEQ multiplex PCR, yet TCRdb's version contains in-frame clones alone and is incomplete. The sample includes under 65,000 clones, 91% of them seen just once. This receptor was identified in an adult with an advanced solid tumor such as melanoma, head and neck, liver or kidney cancer. This chain joins TRBV9 and TRBJ2-2; 8 bases match TRBD1. Sequencing was performed on CD4+ or CD8+ T cells sorted from blood, taken in a trial of the OX40 agonist ivuxolimab. This CDR3 is CASSVLDRGITGELFF. The DNA of the CDR3 is TGTGCCAGCAGCGTTTTAGACAGGGGAATAACCGGGGAGCTGTTTTTT.